Presented here are 27 T cell receptor beta chains from one specimen sequenced in a study of T cells after yellow fever vaccination. Using its own MiXCR run on the 5' RACE reads, TCRdb lists one record per CDR3 protein. Here the sample spans about 310,000 distinct CDR3 sequences, more than 3% being singletons. Specimen: PBMCs, collected on the day of the yellow fever booster vaccination. The receptors derive from a man aged 18 to 35 who received the YFV17D yellow fever vaccine.

There are a few counts of this clonotype. This chain uses TRBV5-1 with TRBJ2-7; D uncertain. The CDR3 spans 10 residues. V was cut by 2 bases and J by 9 bases, with 6 bases left in between. Germline loops: CDR1 SGHRS, CDR2 YFSETQ. This chain's CDR3 is CASSLPGQYV. The DNA for the CDR3 is TGCGCCAGCAGCTTACCCGGGCAGTACGTC.

In its sample, this clonotype was seen a few times. The chain couples TRBV14 to TRBJ2-1, with D possibly called TRBD1 or TRBD2 (5 bases each). From germline, CDR1 is SGHDN and CDR2 FVKESK. The germline V and J ends were trimmed by 4 bases and 4 bases, with 11 bases remaining between them. The CDR3 contains 14 residues. The CDR3 region is CASSPRDRYNEQFF. The DNA of the CDR3 is TGTGCCAGCAGCCCCCGGGACCGTTACAATGAGCAGTTCTTC.

This clonotype was recorded at least ten times. V gene TRBV7-3 combines with J gene TRBJ2-1; D is undetermined. V lost 8 bases and J 11 bases, leaving 7 bases between the germline ends. CDR1 SGHTA and CDR2 FQGTGA come from the germline V gene. CDR3 size: 9 residues. The chain's CDR3 is CASRLKQFF. The CDR3 DNA reads as TGTGCCAGCCGCCTCAAGCAGTTCTTC.

The CDR3 protein is CASSTYRREAFF. CDR3 DNA sequence: TGTGCCAGCAGCACTTACAGAAGAGAAGCTTTCTTT. The chain carries TRBV7-6 and TRBJ1-1; D gene unclear. The CDR3 runs to 12 residues. V was shortened by 5 bases and J by 8 bases, with 12 bases between the two germline ends. Germline loops: CDR1 SGHVS, CDR2 FNYEAQ.

At least ten counts were recorded for this clonotype. V is TRBV14 and J is TRBJ2-6; TRBD2 might be the D (5 bases). The length of the CDR3 is 17 residues. V was cut by 5 bases and J by 4 bases, with 18 bases left in between. In germline, CDR1 is SGHDN, CDR2 FVKESK. This CDR3 reads CASSKRHGVAGANVLTF. CDR3 DNA sequence: TGTGCCAGCAGCAAGCGCCACGGGGTCGCAGGGGCCAACGTCCTGACTTTC.

There are many counts of this clonotype. This chain links TRBV25-1 with TRBJ1-6, with D uncertain. This CDR3 has 15 residues. From germline, CDR1 is MGHDK and CDR2 SYGVNS. With 1 base removed from V and 0 bases from J, the gap between germline ends came to 4 bases. This chain's CDR3 is CASSELSSYNSPLHF. The CDR3 nucleotides are TGTGCCAGCAGTGAATTAAGCTCCTATAATTCACCCCTCCACTTT. Full variable domain (remainder filled in from reference TRBV25-1 and TRBJ1-6): EADIYQTPRYLVIGTGKKITLECSQTMGHDKMYWYQQDPGMELHLIHYSYGVNSTEKGDLSSESTVSRIRTEHFPLTLESARPSHTSQYLCASSELSSYNSPLHFGNGTRLTVT.

This chain uses TRBV12-3 or TRBV12-4 with TRBJ2-7; 14 bases map to TRBD2. The CDR3 covers 17 residues. V was pared by 0 bases and J by 5 bases, with 6 bases of the junction left unmatched. The CDR3 nucleotides are TGTGCCAGCAGTTTAGCGCAAGAGACTAGCGGGGGGGACGAGCAGTACTTC. This gives the protein CASSLAQETSGGDEQYF.

This clonotype was counted many times. The chain carries TRBV7-2 and TRBJ2-3; 10 bases fit TRBD1. The J segment lost 1 base and the V segment lost 5 bases, leaving 3 bases of the junction unmatched. Germline V gene data show CDR1 as SGHTA and CDR2 as FQGNSA. The CDR3 is 15 residues long. CDR3 residues: CASSRDRGGTDTQYF. The CDR3 DNA follows: TGTGCCAGCAGCAGGGACAGGGGAGGCACAGATACGCAGTATTTT.

This clonotype was recorded at least ten times. The chain recombines TRBV30 with TRBJ2-5; 7 bases match TRBD2. This CDR3 contains 13 residues. Germline V gene sequence: CDR1 GTSNPN, CDR2 SVGIG (reference sequence). J was trimmed by 5 bases and V by 5 bases; bases with no gene match: 8. CDR3 nucleotides: TGTGCCTGGGCGGGGGACCGCCGGGAGACCCAGTACTTC. Translating it yields CAWAGDRRETQYF.

Many counts were recorded for this clonotype. This chain uses TRBV13 with TRBJ1-6; D is unresolved. The V end lost 5 bases, the J end lost 9 bases, and 8 bases lay between the germline ends. The CDR3 length is 12 residues. CDR1 is PRHDT, CDR2 FYEKMQ, per germline (reference sequence). CDR3 in DNA: TGTGCCAGCAGCCTGGGCCGTTCACCCCTCCACTTT. It specifies CASSLGRSPLHF.

The sample holds many counts of this clonotype. The chain employs TRBV5-1 and TRBJ1-2, with D hard to call. V was trimmed by 4 bases and J by 6 bases, leaving 13 bases between them. Per the germline V gene, CDR1 is SGHRS and CDR2 is YFSETQ. CDR3 length: 13 residues. Here the CDR3 DNA reads TGCGCCAGCAGCCGAGGAGTTGACGATGGCTACACCTTC. Encoded protein: CASSRGVDDGYTF.

The chain couples TRBV19 to TRBJ2-2; tentative D call: TRBD1 (5 bases). The germline gives CDR1 LNHDA, CDR2 SQIVND (reference sequence). Deletions cut 4 bases from V and 2 bases from J, with 11 bases between. The CDR3 is 15 amino acids. CDR3 sequence reads: CASSTPQGNTGELFF. The CDR3 nucleotides are TGTGCCAGTAGTACCCCGCAGGGTAACACCGGGGAGCTGTTTTTT.

The chain uses TRBV19 and TRBJ2-1; TRBD1 matches at 8 bases. This CDR3 contains 19 residues. With V trimmed by 4 bases and J by 1 base, 15 bases remained unmatched. Germline V gene lookup returns CDR1 LNHDA and CDR2 SQIVND (reference sequence). The CDR3, as DNA: TGTGCCAGTAGTACCTCTGGACAGGGAGGATCGAGGTCCTACAATGAGCAGTTCTTC. Translated: CASSTSGQGGSRSYNEQFF.

This clonotype came up many times. The chain has TRBV5-1 and TRBJ2-1; D may be TRBD1 (6 bases). The length of the CDR3 is 14 residues. In germline, CDR1 is SGHRS, CDR2 YFSETQ. Deletions cut 4 bases from V and 6 bases from J, with 14 bases between. The chain's CDR3 is CASSTYRASNEQFF. CDR3 nucleotides: TGCGCCAGCAGCACATACAGGGCCAGCAATGAGCAGTTCTTC.

This chain joins TRBV20-1 and TRBJ2-1; the D is unclear. CDR1 is DFQATT, CDR2 SNEGSKA, per germline (reference sequence). The CDR3 is 17 residues long. Between the trimmed V and J ends, which lost 6 bases and 0 bases, there was a span of 21 bases. This CDR3 reads CSAANPIGQSSYNEQFF. The CDR3 coding sequence is TGCAGTGCCGCGAACCCGATTGGTCAGAGCTCCTACAATGAGCAGTTCTTC.

This clonotype was counted at least ten times. The V and J genes are TRBV7-9 and TRBJ2-3, with 7 bases matching TRBD2. V gave up 7 bases and J gave up 2 bases; unmatched junction bases: 9. Germline CDR1 reads SEHNR; CDR2 reads FQNEAQ (reference sequence). The CDR3 contains 15 residues. CDR3 nucleotides: TGTGCCAGCACCCCCAAGGGGACTAACACAGATACGCAGTATTTT. Protein: CASTPKGTNTDTQYF.

This clonotype was seen ten or more times. The chain is built from TRBV7-2 and TRBJ2-7, with TRBD2 matching 11 bases. With 6 bases clipped from V and 2 bases from J, the junction kept 6 bases outside the gene matches. CDR3 size: 15 residues. Germline V CDR1 and CDR2: SGHTA, FQGNSA. The CDR3 is CASSILAGGTYEQYV. The CDR3 bases are TGTGCCAGCAGTATTCTAGCGGGGGGAACCTACGAGCAGTACGTC.

The rearrangement uses TRBV7-8 and TRBJ2-1, with 7 positions matching TRBD1. CDR3 length equals 18 residues. V was pared by 4 bases and J by 10 bases, with 22 bases of the junction left unmatched. Germline V lookup: CDR1 SGHVS, CDR2 FQNEAQ. The CDR3 here is CASSSYVGPGQTFGEQFF. The CDR3 nucleotides are TGTGCCAGCAGCTCTTATGTGGGTCCGGGACAGACCTTCGGGGAGCAGTTCTTC.

This clonotype appeared a few times. The V call is TRBV28, the J call TRBJ2-1; 11 nucleotides agree with TRBD1. The germline V gene has CDR1 MDHEN and CDR2 SYDVKM. The V and J ends lost 5 bases and 6 bases, in that order; junction bases with no gene match: 6. The CDR3 loop spans 15 amino acids. The CDR3 here is CASSTAGTGGNEQFF. The CDR3, as DNA: TGTGCCAGCAGTACCGCCGGGACAGGGGGCAATGAGCAGTTCTTC.

This clonotype has more than one count but fewer than ten. The chain employs TRBV7-3 and TRBJ2-1; 7 nucleotides agree with TRBD1. The V segment lost 4 bases and the J segment 9 bases; nucleotides outside the gene matches: 6. The length of the CDR3 is 13 residues. CDR1 is SGHTA and CDR2 is FQGTGA in the germline V gene. CDR3 in DNA: TGTGCCAGCAGCTATGCAGGGGGTGGTGAGCAGTTCTTC. This gives the protein CASSYAGGGEQFF. Using reference TRBV7-3 and TRBJ2-1 for the parts outside the CDR3, the full variable domain is GAGVSQTPSNKVTEKGKYVELRCDPISGHTALYWYRQSLGQGPEFLIYFQGTGAADDSGLPNDRFFAVRPEGSVSTLKIQRTERGDSAVYLCASSYAGGGEQFFGPGTRLTVL.

This clonotype has more than one count but fewer than ten. The chain has TRBV27 and TRBJ2-4, with D tentatively TRBD2 (5 bases). CDR3 length: 13 amino acids. Germline-derived CDR1 and CDR2 are MNHEY and SMNVEV (reference sequence). Trimming removed 4 bases at V and 4 bases at J, with 8 bases between. CDR3: CASSSREKNIQYF. Written as DNA, the CDR3 is TGTGCCAGCAGTTCCCGGGAAAAAAACATTCAGTACTTC.

This clonotype was seen more than once but under ten times. V is TRBV4-1 and J is TRBJ2-6; D is unresolved. V was pared by 0 bases and J by 2 bases, with 8 bases between. Germline CDR1 reads MGHRA; CDR2 reads YSYEKL. This CDR3 is built from 16 residues. CDR3: CASSQDAGAGANVLTF. CDR3 sequence (DNA): TGCGCCAGCAGCCAAGATGCTGGGGCTGGGGCCAACGTCCTGACTTTC.

This clonotype was counted only a few times. The chain has TRBV27 and TRBJ2-6; 9 nucleotides agree with TRBD1. J gave up 2 bases and V 0 bases, and 11 bases lay outside the gene matches. The CDR3 is made up of 20 amino acids. Germline V lookup: CDR1 MNHEY, CDR2 SMNVEV (reference sequence). This chain's CDR3 is CASSLSGWDRALPGANVLTF. Here the CDR3 DNA reads TGTGCCAGCAGTTTATCTGGTTGGGACAGGGCCTTACCTGGGGCCAACGTCCTGACTTTC.

This clonotype was recorded a few times. V gene TRBV10-3 combines with J gene TRBJ1-1; D remains ambiguous. CDR1 is ENHRY and CDR2 is SYGVKD in the germline V gene. Trimming removed 0 bases at V and 0 bases at J, with 8 bases between. The length of the CDR3 is 15 residues. CDR3 amino acids: CAISESRLMNTEAFF. The CDR3 DNA follows: TGTGCCATCAGTGAGTCAAGACTCATGAACACTGAAGCTTTCTTT.

This clonotype was counted many times. The V and J genes are TRBV5-8 and TRBJ2-3; 10 positions agree with TRBD2. Looked up from germline, CDR1 is SGHTS and CDR2 is YDEGEE. The junction had 4 bases not matched to a gene; V was cut back by 5 bases and J by 4 bases. The CDR3 has 14 residues. CDR3 in amino acids: CASSTGTSADTQYF. The DNA for the CDR3 is TGTGCCAGCAGTACCGGGACTAGCGCAGATACGCAGTATTTT.

Only a few counts were recorded for this clonotype. This sequence joins TRBV30 and TRBJ2-7; D ambiguous. V gave up 0 bases and J gave up 7 bases, with 16 bases separating them. The CDR3 runs 14 residues. Germline V lookup: CDR1 GTSNPN, CDR2 SVGIG (reference sequence). CDR3 amino acids: CAWSVNSLGNEQYF. The DNA for the CDR3 is TGTGCCTGGAGTGTAAACTCACTGGGTAATGAGCAGTACTTC.

This clonotype was detected many times. V gene TRBV7-2 combines with J gene TRBJ1-4; D is ambiguous. Deletions cut 4 bases from V and 4 bases from J, with 10 bases between. The CDR3 loop spans 14 amino acids. Germline lookup yields CDR1 SGHTA and CDR2 FQGNSA. The CDR3 loop is CASSWGGSNEKLFF. The CDR3, as DNA: TGTGCCAGCAGCTGGGGTGGCAGTAATGAAAAACTGTTTTTT.